The rows below give T cell receptor beta chains drawn from one sample of a study of neurological immune-mediated disorders. TCRdb analysed the 5' RACE reads with MiXCR anew, one entry per CDR3 protein. Of under 130,000 distinct CDR3 sequences detected, 10% to 13% appear once; the ten largest clones hold about 3.1%. Sequenced material: PBMCs. These receptor sequences come from a female donor with HTLV-1-associated myelopathy (HAM/TSP). Each CDR3 is given without its conserved first and last residue. A D gene is named only where the DNA matches it firmly.

TRBJ1-5	TRBV15	-	ATSSGGSYSNQPQH
TRBJ1-1	TRBV7-8	-	ASSIGIPGAGNTEAF
TRBJ2-4	TRBV5-1	TRBD2	ASSPGLAGAKNIQY
TRBJ2-7	TRBV20-1	TRBD1	SATDRGASYEQY
TRBJ2-5	TRBV5-1	-	ASSWKGDEETQY
TRBJ1-1	TRBV20-1	-	SAKLGRTEAF
TRBJ2-3	TRBV5-5	-	ASSPRLSGVGDTQY
TRBJ2-1	TRBV2	TRBD1	ARVSGGSYNEQF
TRBJ2-1	TRBV5-6	-	ASSWSAGSYNEQF
TRBJ2-7	TRBV5-6	-	ASSPLAKGRMNEQY
TRBJ1-1	TRBV5-1	-	ASSERGYTEAF
TRBJ1-2	TRBV20-1	-	SARTLLYGYT
TRBJ2-7	TRBV5-1	-	ASNRDTSSYEQY
TRBJ2-1	TRBV18	TRBD1	ASSPRRTGGREQF
TRBJ2-3	TRBV9	-	ASSVAHSSTDTQY
TRBJ2-1	TRBV11-2	-	ASSPSQLGTRHNEQF
TRBJ1-1	TRBV7-9	TRBD1	ASSPGTDTEAF
TRBJ2-2	TRBV5-1	-	ASSLERPGELF
TRBJ2-2	TRBV5-1	-	ASSFNTGELF
TRBJ2-7	TRBV7-9	-	ASSLVMGDHEQY
TRBJ2-3	TRBV7-3	-	ASSPDRARGTDTQY
TRBJ2-2	TRBV20-1	TRBD2	SARDQLAGADGELF